This T cell receptor beta chain was obtained from a study of beta chain features in type 1 diabetes. A few counts support this clone. Its target is not known. Other DNA sequences of this sample code for an identical CDR3. Of the isolated RNA, all was reverse transcribed, and so the sequenced material was expressed TCRB transcripts. Clones were sequenced by immunoSEQ multiplex PCR, and TCRdb holds only the in-frame ones, with some missing. The sample has over 600,000 clones; 9.5% to 15% are singletons. Germline assignment: CDR1 SGHTA and CDR2 FQGNSA. Trimming stripped 1 base from V and 3 bases from J, with 9 bases between. This CDR3 spans 14 amino acids. General study results and limits: The study found moderately but significantly shorter TCRB CDR3s in all four CD4+ subsets of Type 1 diabetes patients.

The chain links TRBV7-2 to TRBJ1-2, with a possible D match to TRBD1 (5 bases). Source material: naive CD4+ T cells from blood. The receptor was derived from a man aged 25 to 45 with type 1 diabetes. DNA of the CDR3: TGTGCCAGCAGCTTAGGAGGGGTCGACTATGGCTACACCTTC. This encodes CASSLGGVDYGYTF.